This entry describes one T cell receptor (beta chain). No antigen is known for it. The data originate from a study of cytomegalovirus exposure and HLA in healthy donors. 60 Vbeta and 13 Jbeta primers were used in PCR. TCRdb's table, derived via immunoSEQ multiplex PCR, lists solely in-frame clones and lacks some. The profile shows about 120,000 clones, roughly 77% of them singletons. Study-level results: Most TCR beta V segments were productive about 87% or about 30% of the time in an earlier analysis. Fewer N-insertions (relative to the approximately 670-donor mean) were reportedly seen in an Asian-associated ancestry cluster in a later analysis. There was a cluster of highly shared sequence variants that was likely a sequencing artifact. The authors excluded some V segments, including TRBV6-2 and TRBV6-3, as indistinguishable.

The V and J ends lost 7 bases and 9 bases, in that order; junction bases with no gene match: 16. The CDR3 runs to 17 residues. Germline lookup yields CDR1 SQVTM and CDR2 ANQGSEA. The clonotype was recovered from a man aged 35 to 55 in good health and CMV-seronegative. This chain uses TRBV29-1 with TRBJ2-1; 15 positions match TRBD2. Sequenced material: PBMCs. The CDR3 DNA reads TGCAGCGCCGGTGGACTAGCGGGAGGGTCTGGCGCTACTGAGCAGTTCTTC. Its translation is CSAGGLAGGSGATEQFF.